This record looks at one T cell receptor beta chain sequence and its context. Its cognate antigen is unknown. The germline CDR1 and CDR2 sequences are MGHDK and SYGVNS. V was trimmed by 3 bases and J by 9 bases, leaving 9 bases between them. This CDR3 contains 12 residues. This sample is part of a study of OX40 agonist ivuxolimab in advanced cancers. Method: immunoSEQ multiplex PCR; TCRdb's copy keeps in-frame clones and lacks some. The sample contains tens of thousands of clones, more than 85% of which appear only once. Points from the study as a whole: Blood T cells, both CD4+ and CD8+, expanded clonally by week 6 at 0.1 to 3.0 mg/kg. Certain nonresponders additionally had low normalized T-cell clonal expansion.

This rearrangement joins TRBV25-1 to TRBJ2-1; D remains ambiguous. The starting material was CD4+ or CD8+ T cells sorted from blood, obtained in a trial of the OX40 agonist ivuxolimab. The clonotype was recovered from an adult with an advanced solid tumor such as melanoma, head and neck, liver or kidney cancer. CDR3 protein: CASSDPRFEQFF. CDR3 in DNA: TGTGCCAGCAGTGATCCCCGATTTGAGCAGTTCTTC.